This T cell receptor beta chain was retrieved from a study of cytomegalovirus exposure and HLA in healthy donors. Findings of the study overall: Within an earlier analysis, most TCR beta V segments proved productive either about 90% or about 30% of the time. An analysis that was carried out later associated approximately 15,000 TCR beta sequences with HLA alleles at 0.05 false discovery rate. Presence/absence results assume similar sequencing depth per donor, which may not hold. The later analysis indicated that the majority of CMV-associated TCR beta chains appeared HLA-restricted.

Primers: 60 Vbeta forward and 13 Jbeta reverse. Generated by immunoSEQ multiplex PCR, the TCRdb table keeps only in-frame clones and is missing some. The sample table includes approximately 110,000 clones. In the case of this clone: Antigen specificity is unknown.

Germline V CDR1 and CDR2: SQVTM, ANQGSEA. CDR3 size: 16 residues. Trimming took off 4 bases at V and 1 base at J, with 19 bases between the two ends. The V and J genes are TRBV29-1 and TRBJ1-1, with D maybe TRBD1 (5 bases). This TCR was sampled from a man aged 50 or older in good health and CMV-seronegative. Source material: PBMCs. CDR3 DNA: TGCAGCGTTGGAGAGGGGCGGGAGGGTTGGAACACTGAAGCTTTCTTT. It codes for CSVGEGREGWNTEAFF.